This TCR beta chain is drawn from a study of cytomegalovirus exposure and HLA in healthy donors. Primers for the PCR totalled 60 Vbeta and 13 Jbeta. The method was immunoSEQ multiplex PCR; TCRdb's version includes in-frame clones alone and lacks a portion of them. There are around 120,000 clones in the sample; 79% occur only once, and roughly 2% lies in the top ten. Points from the study as a whole: The authors listed 150 to 200 TCR beta chains as cytomegalovirus-associated.

This clone occurred a few times. Antigen unknown. An end of the junction differs from the germline gene, which may be a read error. The sample taken for sequencing was PBMCs. The TCR originated in a man between 18 and 35 years old in good health and CMV-seronegative.

The CDR3 sequence is CASSEWGQVHF. CDR3 coding DNA: TGTGCCAGCAGTGAATGGGGACAGGTACACTTC. The J gene is TRBJ2-7, the V gene TRBV6-1, with 8 bases identical to TRBD1. Germline V gene lookup returns CDR1 MNHNS and CDR2 SASEGT. This CDR3 is built from 11 residues.